Each of the 27 T cell receptor beta chains below was sequenced from the same sample in a study of blood T cell repertoires in COVID-19. The assay was immunoSEQ multiplex PCR, and TCRdb's table has in-frame clones only and misses some. Of a few hundred thousand clones in the sample, 91% are singletons; the top ten hold about 2.5%. The specimen was peripheral blood. The receptor set was obtained from a young adult with COVID-19, enrolled during active disease.

The rearrangement links TRBV18 to TRBJ1-5; TRBD1 agrees at 8 bases. Trimming removed 5 bases from V and 2 bases from J; junction bases left unmatched: 5. This CDR3 contains 15 residues. Germline V lookup: CDR1 KGHSH, CDR2 LQKENI. The CDR3 region is CASSGQGIGNQPQHF. The CDR3 nucleotides read TGTGCCAGCTCAGGACAGGGCATCGGCAATCAGCCCCAGCATTTT.

A word on this clone: This sample also contains other DNA sequences that code for the same CDR3. The chain links TRBV5-1 to TRBJ2-7, with 8 bases matching TRBD1. Germline trimming cut 4 bases from V and 3 bases from J; bases unmatched to any gene: 6. Germline V gene lookup returns CDR1 SGHRS and CDR2 YFSETQ. The CDR3 has 14 residues. CDR3 sequence (DNA): TGCGCCAGCAGCCCCGGACAGGGAGGCTACGAGCAGTACTTC. Its protein is CASSPGQGGYEQYF.

The V call is TRBV5-1, the J call TRBJ2-3, with D tentatively TRBD2 (5 bases). Germline CDR1 reads SGHRS; CDR2 reads YFSETQ. The CDR3 sequence is 15 residues long. The V and J ends lost 0 bases and 0 bases respectively, with 8 bases between them. CDR3 in amino acids: CASSLADFSTDTQYF. In DNA form, the CDR3 reads TGCGCCAGCAGCTTGGCGGACTTCAGCACAGATACGCAGTATTTT.

V usage is TRBV7-2 and J usage is TRBJ2-1; D perhaps matches TRBD1 (5 bases). This CDR3 has 13 residues. From germline, CDR1 is SGHTA and CDR2 FQGNSA. V lost 1 base to trimming and J lost 4 bases, with 5 bases between them. The DNA for the CDR3 is TGTGCCAGCAGCTTAGACAGGTACAATGAGCAGTTCTTC. It is translated as CASSLDRYNEQFF.

The genes are TRBV28 and TRBJ2-3, with a weak D call TRBD1 (7 bases). V was shortened by 2 bases and J by 2 bases, with 23 bases between the two germline ends. CDR1 is MDHEN, CDR2 SYDVKM, per germline. The CDR3 spans 19 residues. This chain's CDR3 is CASSLGGVYRGSATDTQYF. CDR3 bases: TGTGCCAGCAGTTTAGGCGGGGTATACAGGGGATCAGCCACAGATACGCAGTATTTT.

The rearrangement joins TRBV11-2 to TRBJ2-1; D is unclear. The ends were cut back, 3 bases at V and 4 bases at J, with 7 bases in the middle. The CDR3 length is 13 residues. Germline values: CDR1 SGHAT, CDR2 FQNNGV. The CDR3: CASSFPQYNEQFF. CDR3 sequence (DNA): TGTGCCAGCAGCTTCCCCCAGTACAATGAGCAGTTCTTC.

The chain uses TRBV6-5 and TRBJ2-5; D remains unclear. The CDR3 sequence is 13 residues long. V dropped 5 bases and J dropped 0 bases, with 7 bases sitting between them. Germline-derived CDR1 and CDR2 are MNHEY and SVGAGI. CDR3 sequence: CASSQDNQETQYF. The CDR3 DNA is TGTGCCAGCAGTCAGGATAACCAAGAGACCCAGTACTTC.

The chain joins TRBV5-6 to TRBJ2-7, with 11 bases matching TRBD2. The CDR3 sequence is 14 residues long. The ends lost 3 bases at V and 2 bases at J; junction bases unmatched: 1. Per the germline V gene, CDR1 is SGHDT and CDR2 is YYEEEE. CDR3 sequence (DNA): TGTGCCAGCAGCTCACTAGCGGGAGCCTACGAGCAGTACTTC. Its protein is CASSSLAGAYEQYF.

For this clone: One end of the junction is discordant with germline, which a read error may explain. The chain links TRBV2 to TRBJ2-3; 11 bases fit TRBD2. In germline, CDR1 is SNHLY, CDR2 FYNNEI. The CDR3 covers 11 residues. DNA of the CDR3: TGTGCCAGCGAATCGGGACTAGCGGAGGTTTTT. Residues: CASESGLAEVF.

The CDR3 sequence is CATGVGVNEQFF. In DNA form, the CDR3 reads TGTGCCACCGGGGTCGGGGTCAATGAGCAGTTCTTC. This rearrangement joins TRBV15 to TRBJ2-1, with a tentative D call TRBD2 (5 bases). CDR3 length: 12 amino acids. Germline loops: CDR1 LNHNV, CDR2 YYDKDF (reference sequence). V gave up 8 bases and J gave up 6 bases, with 11 bases separating them.

The chain couples TRBV9 to TRBJ2-1, with 13 bases fitting TRBD2. J was trimmed by 8 bases and V by 0 bases; bases with no gene match: 5. The CDR3 runs 16 residues. The germline V gene encodes CDR1 SGDLS and CDR2 YYNGEE. The DNA of the CDR3 is TGTGCCAGCAGCGTAGACGGACTAGCGGGAGCGGATGAGCAGTTCTTC. Translation: CASSVDGLAGADEQFF.

The rearrangement uses TRBV28 and TRBJ2-7; the match to TRBD2 covers 10 bases. Germline CDR1 and CDR2: MDHEN and SYDVKM. V was clipped by 1 base and J by 2 bases; unmatched bases: 2. CDR3 length: 15 residues. The CDR3 protein is CASSLSTSGTYEQYF. The DNA for the CDR3 is TGTGCCAGCAGTTTATCTACTAGCGGGACCTACGAGCAGTACTTC.

This chain uses TRBV28 with TRBJ2-1, with D unresolved. The CDR3 covers 12 residues. Trimming removed 6 bases from V and 1 base from J, with 4 bases in between. Germline V gene lookup returns CDR1 MDHEN and CDR2 SYDVKM. CDR3 protein: CASRYSYNEQFF. In DNA form, the CDR3 reads TGTGCCAGCAGATATTCCTACAATGAGCAGTTCTTC.

The rearrangement links TRBV2 to TRBJ1-6; 7 bases are shared with TRBD1. The CDR3 extends over 15 amino acids. The V gene end was trimmed by 6 bases and the J gene end by 9 bases; junction bases not matched to a gene: 11. Per the germline V gene, CDR1 is SNHLY and CDR2 is FYNNEI. CDR3 sequence (DNA): TGTGCCAGCAGCGGGACAGTGGGTGCAGGTTCACCCCTCCACTTT. Its protein is CASSGTVGAGSPLHF.

This chain connects TRBV10-3 to TRBJ1-2, with D maybe TRBD1 (6 bases). CDR1 and CDR2 (germline): ENHRY, SYGVKD. V lost 3 bases and J 5 bases, leaving 25 bases between the germline ends. The CDR3 totals 18 residues. For the CDR3, the DNA is TGTGCCATCAGTGAAGCGGGGACGACAGGATTCTTTGGGTATGGCTACACCTTC. It is translated as CAISEAGTTGFFGYGYTF.

The chain has TRBV11-2 and TRBJ2-6, with TRBD2 as a possible D gene (5 bases). Per the germline V gene, CDR1 is SGHAT and CDR2 is FQNNGV. This CDR3 contains 15 residues. Trimming stripped 3 bases from V and 3 bases from J, with 9 bases between. CDR3 coding DNA: TGTGCCAGCAGCTTCGGGGTAGGTGGGGCCAACGTCCTGACTTTC. Its protein is CASSFGVGGANVLTF.

This clone showed up just once. The J gene is TRBJ1-1, the V gene TRBV2; TRBD1 agrees at 7 bases. Unmatched junction bases numbered 6, after V lost 6 bases and J lost 5 bases. This CDR3 spans 13 amino acids. The V gene's germline CDR1 is SNHLY and CDR2 FYNNEI. This chain's CDR3 is CASRFQGGTEAFF. CDR3 in DNA: TGTGCCAGCAGATTCCAGGGGGGAACTGAAGCTTTCTTT.

This clone was picked up a small number of times. CDR3 protein: CASRTSGRASYEQYF. Here the CDR3 DNA reads TGCGCCAGCCGAACTAGCGGGAGGGCCTCCTACGAGCAGTACTTC. V usage is TRBV5-1 and J usage is TRBJ2-7, with TRBD2 identical over 13 bases. The CDR3 runs to 15 residues. V trimming: 7 bases; J trimming: 0 bases; junction bases outside the gene matches: 4. In germline, CDR1 is SGHRS, CDR2 YFSETQ. Filled out from reference TRBV5-1 and TRBJ2-7, the complete variable domain reads KAGVTQTPRYLIKTRGQQVTLSCSPISGHRSVSWYQQTPGQGLQFLFEYFSETQRNKGNFPGRFSGRQFSNSRSEMNVSTLELGDSALYLCASRTSGRASYEQYFGPGTRLTVT.

This clone was recorded only once. The chain combines TRBV27 with TRBJ1-5; 9 positions match TRBD1. Germline V lookup: CDR1 MNHEY, CDR2 SMNVEV (reference sequence). V was clipped by 5 bases and J by 7 bases; unmatched bases: 15. The CDR3 has 17 amino acids. CDR3 region: CASSPTHRGLPRQPQHF. The CDR3 DNA reads TGTGCCAGCAGTCCAACCCACAGGGGGCTGCCTCGGCAGCCCCAGCATTTT.

This chain joins TRBV7-9 and TRBJ1-3; 7 bases align to TRBD1. V lost 5 bases to trimming and J lost 0 bases; unmatched junction nucleotides: 4. The CDR3 runs 15 residues. In germline, CDR1 is SEHNR, CDR2 FQNEAQ (reference sequence). This CDR3 is CASSETGSSGNTIYF. CDR3 DNA: TGTGCCAGCAGCGAGACAGGGAGCTCTGGAAACACCATATATTTT.

The V gene is TRBV4-1, the J gene TRBJ2-7, with TRBD1 matching over 7 bases. With 1 base clipped from V and 3 bases from J, the junction kept 6 bases outside the gene matches. Per the germline V gene, CDR1 is MGHRA and CDR2 is YSYEKL. This CDR3 spans 15 amino acids. The CDR3 sequence: CASSQVNAGGYEQYF. DNA of the CDR3: TGCGCCAGCAGCCAAGTTAACGCAGGGGGCTACGAGCAGTACTTC.

For this clone: Other DNA sequences from this sample encode an identical CDR3 as well. This chain uses TRBV3-1 (or the pseudogene TRBV3-2) with TRBJ2-1, with D possibly matching TRBD2 (6 bases). Looked up from germline, CDR1 is LGHDT and CDR2 is YNNKEL (reference sequence). The germline V and J ends were trimmed by 3 bases and 0 bases, with 6 bases remaining between them. This CDR3 is 14 amino acids long. The CDR3 DNA reads as TGTGCCAGCAGCCAGCGGGGCTCCTACAATGAGCAGTTCTTC. Amino acids: CASSQRGSYNEQFF.

The CDR3 coding sequence is TGTGCCAGCAGCCAAGTTACAGGGAAGAAAAATTCAACTAATGAAAAACTGTTTTTT. Translating it yields CASSQVTGKKNSTNEKLFF. The gene calls are TRBV14 and TRBJ1-4, with TRBD1 as a possible D gene (6 bases). Trimming took 1 base from V and 0 from J, leaving 18 bases between them. CDR3 length equals 19 residues. Looked up from germline, CDR1 is SGHDN and CDR2 is FVKESK.

This clone was counted once. At one of its ends the junction is not consistent with the germline gene, which may arise from a read error. The rearrangement joins TRBV7-7 to TRBJ2-1; 11 positions agree with TRBD2. Germline V gene lookup returns CDR1 SSHAT and CDR2 FNYEAQ (reference sequence). CDR3 length: 17 residues. The CDR3 bases are TGTGCTAGCAGCTTATCCCCGGGACTAGCGGAGAACAATGAGCAGTTCTTC. Protein product: CASSLSPGLAENNEQFF.

The chain carries TRBV19 and TRBJ2-3; perhaps TRBD2 as D (5 bases). This CDR3 comprises 14 residues. V lost 7 bases, J lost 2 bases, and 13 bases lay in between. Per the germline V gene, CDR1 is LNHDA and CDR2 is SQIVND (reference sequence). CDR3: CASKGRGSTDTQYF. In DNA, the CDR3 is TGTGCCAGTAAGGGCCGCGGGTCCACAGATACGCAGTATTTT.

The chain carries TRBV6-5 and TRBJ2-7, with 11 nucleotides matching TRBD2. CDR3 length: 14 amino acids. V gave up 7 bases and J gave up 4 bases; unmatched junction bases: 6. The germline CDR1 and CDR2 sequences are MNHEY and SVGAGI. Here the CDR3 DNA reads TGTGCCAGCACCTTAGCGGGAGGGCGGTACGAGCAGTACTTC. Translation: CASTLAGGRYEQYF.

The rearrangement uses TRBV28 and TRBJ1-2, with 8 bases matching TRBD1. This CDR3 is built from 16 residues. In germline, CDR1 is MDHEN, CDR2 SYDVKM. The V gene end was trimmed by 6 bases and the J gene end by 4 bases; junction bases not matched to a gene: 13. CDR3 DNA: TGTGCCAGCAGCCTCCGGACTTCGACAGGGGCCTATGGCTACACCTTC. The encoded protein is CASSLRTSTGAYGYTF.